The rows below give T cell receptor beta chains drawn from one sample of a study of cytomegalovirus exposure and HLA in healthy donors. The table came from immunoSEQ multiplex PCR; TCRdb's copy has only in-frame clones and leaves some out. The sample lists under 150,000 clones, about a tenth occurring once. Material for sequencing was PBMCs. These receptors came from a male donor in good health and CMV-seronegative. CDR3s include the opening cysteine and the closing phenylalanine or tryptophan. For some rows the clone size is stated as once, few or many, or as a class when expanded; others skip it.

cdr3_aa: CASGQEVAGSHEQYF; j_call: TRBJ2-7; v_call: TRBV4-3; clone_size: -
cdr3_aa: CASSQAVWDRGNKAFF; j_call: TRBJ1-1; v_call: TRBV4-2; clone_size: -
cdr3_aa: CASSPTPGGQETQYF; j_call: TRBJ2-5; v_call: TRBV5-5; clone_size: -
cdr3_aa: CASSQEASGSGLETQYF; j_call: TRBJ2-5; v_call: TRBV4-1; clone_size: -
cdr3_aa: CASAFGDGETQYF; j_call: TRBJ2-5; v_call: TRBV2; clone_size: -
cdr3_aa: CASSEQGQGGEQYF; j_call: TRBJ2-7; v_call: TRBV2; clone_size: once
cdr3_aa: CASSGAAPGELFF; j_call: TRBJ2-2; v_call: TRBV10-2; clone_size: -
cdr3_aa: CASTPQGSSYEQYF; j_call: -; v_call: TRBV13; clone_size: -
cdr3_aa: CASKPGVDGYTF; j_call: TRBJ1-2; v_call: TRBV2; clone_size: -
cdr3_aa: CASTPQGSSYEQYF; j_call: TRBJ2-7; v_call: TRBV13; clone_size: -
cdr3_aa: CASSSNGGHTDTQYF; j_call: TRBJ2-3; v_call: TRBV5-1; clone_size: few
cdr3_aa: CASSPPGDLGFREQYF; j_call: TRBJ2-7; v_call: TRBV28; clone_size: few
cdr3_aa: CASSPRATNEKLFF; j_call: TRBJ1-4; v_call: TRBV28; clone_size: -
cdr3_aa: CASSLFEGTGGYTF; j_call: TRBJ1-2; v_call: TRBV27; clone_size: few
cdr3_aa: CASSLGPSGDNEQFF; j_call: TRBJ2-1; v_call: TRBV5-1; clone_size: few
cdr3_aa: CASSLVGQGGSGEQFF; j_call: TRBJ2-1; v_call: TRBV7-2; clone_size: -
cdr3_aa: CASSSPRDSYEQYF; j_call: TRBJ2-7; v_call: TRBV5-4; clone_size: few
cdr3_aa: CASSKRDIDGYTF; j_call: TRBJ1-2; v_call: TRBV27; clone_size: -
cdr3_aa: CASSTSGATYEQYF; j_call: TRBJ2-7; v_call: TRBV7-2; clone_size: -
cdr3_aa: CASSTDRGNEKLFF; j_call: TRBJ1-4; v_call: TRBV6-5; clone_size: -
cdr3_aa: CAIGDSQETQYF; j_call: TRBJ2-5; v_call: TRBV10-3; clone_size: -
cdr3_aa: CASSLAPGKGGKNSPLHF; j_call: TRBJ1-6; v_call: TRBV7-6; clone_size: few
cdr3_aa: CASNVGREAFF; j_call: TRBJ1-1; v_call: TRBV19; clone_size: -
cdr3_aa: CAVRTGLNEQFF; j_call: TRBJ2-1; v_call: TRBV5-5; clone_size: few
cdr3_aa: CASSARSSTSGNTIYF; j_call: TRBJ1-3; v_call: TRBV9; clone_size: few
cdr3_aa: CAWSGQIYEQYF; j_call: TRBJ2-7; v_call: TRBV30; clone_size: few
cdr3_aa: CASSQDLGLAGGELFF; j_call: TRBJ2-2; v_call: TRBV4-3; clone_size: -
cdr3_aa: CASSNTGFYEQFF; j_call: TRBJ2-1; v_call: TRBV27; clone_size: few
cdr3_aa: CASSLMGGGAQYF; j_call: TRBJ2-5; v_call: TRBV7-3; clone_size: -
cdr3_aa: CASSLLSGNEQFF; j_call: TRBJ2-1; v_call: TRBV5-1; clone_size: -
cdr3_aa: CASSLEAWGGDQETQYF; j_call: TRBJ2-5; v_call: TRBV27; clone_size: -
cdr3_aa: CASRRQGDQPQHF; j_call: TRBJ1-5; v_call: TRBV6-1; clone_size: -
cdr3_aa: CASSPRMKRRNTEAFF; j_call: TRBJ1-1; v_call: TRBV5-8; clone_size: -
cdr3_aa: CASSTGTGVNGYTF; j_call: TRBJ1-2; v_call: TRBV5-4; clone_size: few
cdr3_aa: CASRRTGRYNEQFF; j_call: TRBJ2-1; v_call: TRBV7-9; clone_size: few
cdr3_aa: CASSLTTSDYYGYTF; j_call: TRBJ1-2; v_call: TRBV5-4; clone_size: few
cdr3_aa: CASTRDRFNYGYTF; j_call: TRBJ1-2; v_call: TRBV6-6; clone_size: few
cdr3_aa: CASSSGDLLYEQYF; j_call: TRBJ2-7; v_call: TRBV19; clone_size: -
cdr3_aa: CASSYSRAGTYEQYF; j_call: TRBJ2-7; v_call: TRBV6-5; clone_size: few
cdr3_aa: CASSLSNGPYEQYF; j_call: TRBJ2-7; v_call: TRBV28; clone_size: -
cdr3_aa: CASSQDPSGRAVAYEQYF; j_call: TRBJ2-7; v_call: TRBV4-3; clone_size: -
cdr3_aa: CASTLSQLGAGTQYF; j_call: TRBJ2-5; v_call: TRBV6-5; clone_size: -
cdr3_aa: CASSGGGQGSSYTF; j_call: TRBJ1-2; v_call: TRBV6-1; clone_size: few
cdr3_aa: CASSPRGGFQETQYF; j_call: TRBJ2-5; v_call: TRBV6-5; clone_size: -
cdr3_aa: CASSLSGQGANRYNYGYTF; j_call: TRBJ1-2; v_call: TRBV27; clone_size: few
cdr3_aa: CASTIDRDLYEQYF; j_call: TRBJ2-7; v_call: TRBV6-1; clone_size: few
cdr3_aa: CASSPPASAETQYF; j_call: TRBJ2-5; v_call: TRBV7-9; clone_size: few
cdr3_aa: CASSLTYRGYEQYF; j_call: TRBJ2-7; v_call: TRBV27; clone_size: few
cdr3_aa: CASTLPNERLAPSTDTQYF; j_call: TRBJ2-3; v_call: TRBV5-6; clone_size: few
cdr3_aa: CASSESGLAGEQYF; j_call: TRBJ2-7; v_call: TRBV6-1; clone_size: -
cdr3_aa: CASARQESNTEAFF; j_call: TRBJ1-1; v_call: TRBV6-1; clone_size: few
cdr3_aa: CASSVDGADPTDTQYF; j_call: TRBJ2-3; v_call: TRBV13; clone_size: -
cdr3_aa: CASSFEVDTGELFF; j_call: TRBJ2-2; v_call: TRBV7-7; clone_size: -
cdr3_aa: CASSPLRYNSPLHF; j_call: TRBJ1-6; v_call: TRBV28; clone_size: few
cdr3_aa: CASSSKGQGFWLGGTEAFF; j_call: TRBJ1-1; v_call: TRBV28; clone_size: -